Below, 31 T cell receptor beta chains from the same sample are listed, as sequenced in a study of cytomegalovirus exposure and HLA in healthy donors (dated by TCRdb to the late 2010s). The method behind the library was the immunoSEQ multiplex PCR assay. For the multiplex PCR, a mixture combining 60 forward primers for TCR Vbeta segments and 13 reverse primers for TCR Jbeta segments was used. This is the immuneACCESS table as TCRdb keeps it, with only in-frame sequences that have V and J called. A part of the clones is gone; compared with another copy, unresolved V genes explain less than half, and the rest is unexplained. The sample profile shows 95,000 to 150,000 clones; approximately 79% of them were found once. The ten biggest clones cover about 2% of the sample. The sample comprised PBMCs. These receptors all come from a young man in good health and CMV-seronegative.

V and J are TRBV5-1 and TRBJ2-3; TRBD1 aligns across 8 bases. CDR3 length: 15 residues. Per the germline V gene, CDR1 is SGHRS and CDR2 is YFSETQ. V was pared by 0 bases and J by 5 bases, with 5 bases of the junction left unmatched. The DNA for the CDR3 is TGCGCCAGCAGCTTGGCCCTCGGACAGGGAGATACGCAGTATTTT. Translated: CASSLALGQGDTQYF.

This chain joins TRBV28 and TRBJ1-3; 8 positions match TRBD1. The trim removed 6 bases at V and 2 bases at J, leaving 6 bases unmatched. CDR3 length equals 15 residues. Germline assignment: CDR1 MDHEN and CDR2 SYDVKM. CDR3 loop: CASRKTGGPGNTIYF. CDR3 DNA: TGTGCCAGCAGAAAAACAGGGGGGCCTGGAAACACCATATATTTT.

The V and J genes are TRBV2 and TRBJ1-1; D might be TRBD1 (5 bases). With 7 bases removed from V and 1 base from J, the gap between germline ends came to 13 bases. This CDR3 contains 14 residues. Germline CDR1 reads SNHLY; CDR2 reads FYNNEI. For the CDR3, the DNA is TGTGCCAGCATGAAGTGGACATCGAACACTGAAGCTTTCTTT. As protein: CASMKWTSNTEAFF.

The J gene is TRBJ2-7, the V gene TRBV11-2; 9 nucleotides align to TRBD2. Germline V CDR1 and CDR2: SGHAT, FQNNGV. The V gene end was trimmed by 3 bases and the J gene end by 3 bases; junction bases not matched to a gene: 6. This CDR3 region has 15 residues. The chain's CDR3 is CASSFGGGAFYEQYF. DNA of the CDR3: TGTGCCAGCAGCTTCGGCGGGGGGGCCTTCTACGAGCAGTACTTC.

In its sample, this clone was seen a few times. The chain recombines TRBV7-8 with TRBJ2-1; D is unresolved. The CDR3 runs to 12 residues. Looked up from germline, CDR1 is SGHVS and CDR2 is FQNEAQ. Trimming cost V 1 base and J 7 bases, with 5 bases left between them. The CDR3 sequence is CASSLERNEQFF. In DNA, the CDR3 is TGTGCCAGCAGCTTAGAACGGAATGAGCAGTTCTTC.

In the case of this clone: One junction end disagrees with the germline gene, perhaps due to a read error. This chain links TRBV7-8 with TRBJ2-4, with 7 bases that match TRBD1. CDR1 SGHVS and CDR2 FQNEAQ come from the germline V gene. The CDR3 runs to 14 residues. The CDR3 spells CASSSTGSKNSQYF. CDR3 coding DNA: TGTGCCAGCAGCTCGACAGGGTCGAAAAACAGTCAGTACTTC.

This clone was detected a few times. The chain recombines TRBV30 with TRBJ2-5; D possibly corresponds to TRBD2 (6 bases). Per germline, CDR1 GTSNPN and CDR2 SVGIG (reference sequence). This CDR3 spans 13 amino acids. Trimming took off 0 bases at V and 7 bases at J, with 12 bases between the two ends. The CDR3 reads CAWSVSGEGTQYF. The CDR3 DNA is TGTGCCTGGAGTGTATCGGGGGAAGGGACCCAGTACTTC.

This clone was seen a few times. V usage is TRBV25-1 and J usage is TRBJ2-1; 9 bases map to TRBD2. Per germline, CDR1 MGHDK and CDR2 SYGVNS. Germline trimming cut 7 bases from V and 8 bases from J; bases unmatched to any gene: 12. The CDR3 has 15 residues. The CDR3 coding sequence is TGTGCCAGCACTCCCCCCAGCGGGGGGTCGGATGAGCAGTTCTTC. Translated: CASTPPSGGSDEQFF.

Details on this clone: Other DNA sequences from this sample encode an identical CDR3 as well. The chain joins TRBV6-5 to TRBJ2-7, with 8 bases identical to TRBD1. The CDR3 covers 15 residues. The V and J ends lost 0 bases and 5 bases, in that order; junction bases with no gene match: 6. Germline-derived CDR1 and CDR2 are MNHEY and SVGAGI. The CDR3 loop reads CASSYSQDRAHEQYF. The CDR3 DNA reads TGTGCCAGCAGTTACTCACAGGACAGGGCCCACGAGCAGTACTTC.

This chain uses TRBV5-1 with TRBJ2-5; TRBD1 matches at 8 bases. J was trimmed by 2 bases and V by 0 bases; bases with no gene match: 9. The CDR3 has 17 residues. Germline V gene data show CDR1 as SGHRS and CDR2 as YFSETQ. The CDR3 loop reads CASSLAGTGELQETQYF. DNA for the CDR3: TGCGCCAGCAGCTTGGCTGGGACAGGAGAGCTTCAAGAGACCCAGTACTTC.

CDR3 bases: TGTGCCAGCAGTTCCCTTTTTTGGGGGCGAGTAGAAAAACTGTTTTTT. Translated, it gives CASSSLFWGRVEKLFF. The chain recombines TRBV28 with TRBJ1-4; D possibly corresponds to TRBD1 (6 bases). Germline lookup yields CDR1 MDHEN and CDR2 SYDVKM. V was clipped by 4 bases and J by 8 bases, with 20 bases between them. The CDR3 sequence is 16 residues long.

The chain recombines TRBV30 with TRBJ1-1; perhaps TRBD1 as D (6 bases). In germline, CDR1 is GTSNPN, CDR2 SVGIG (reference sequence). The CDR3 totals 14 residues. Trimming took off 1 base at V and 1 base at J, with 10 bases between the two ends. CDR3 loop: CAWSEGRGNTEAFF. In DNA form, the CDR3 reads TGTGCCTGGAGTGAGGGCAGGGGGAACACTGAAGCTTTCTTT.

The chain is built from TRBV5-5 and TRBJ1-1; no definite D call. Trimming shortened V by 2 bases and J by 0 bases, and 14 bases separated the two germline ends. The germline V gene encodes CDR1 SGHKS and CDR2 YYEKEE (reference sequence). The CDR3 is 16 amino acids. CDR3 bases: TGTGCCAGCAGCTTATCCCCCGGGGTATTGAACACTGAAGCTTTCTTT. It yields the protein CASSLSPGVLNTEAFF.

J is TRBJ2-1 and V is TRBV4-2, with 7 bases lining up with TRBD1. The CDR3 consists of 16 residues. Unmatched junction bases numbered 5, after V lost 0 bases and J lost 3 bases. Looked up from germline, CDR1 is LGHNA and CDR2 is YNFKEQ. CDR3 region: CASSQDRRQGYNEQFF. CDR3 bases: TGTGCCAGCAGCCAAGATAGGAGACAGGGCTACAATGAGCAGTTCTTC.

This clone was recorded a few times. This sequence joins TRBV7-2 and TRBJ2-1, with 8 nucleotides matching TRBD1. The CDR3 totals 15 residues. Germline trimming cut 6 bases from V and 8 bases from J; bases unmatched to any gene: 12. Germline CDR1 reads SGHTA; CDR2 reads FQGNSA. The CDR3 reads CASSLSGGGFDEQFF. The DNA of the CDR3 is TGTGCCAGCAGTTTGTCAGGGGGCGGATTTGATGAGCAGTTCTTC. The full variable domain, completed using reference TRBV7-2 and TRBJ2-1, is GAGVSQSPSNKVTEKGKDVELRCDPISGHTALYWYRQSLGQGLEFLIYFQGNSAPDKSGLPSDRFSAERTGGSVSTLTIQRTQQEDSAVYLCASSLSGGGFDEQFFGPGTRLTVL.

V and J are TRBV18 and TRBJ2-5; D gene ambiguous. The J call may be incorrect, as the DNA end agrees better with TRBJ2-7. The CDR3 loop spans 13 amino acids. Germline V gives CDR1 KGHSH, CDR2 LQKENI. The CDR3 DNA is TGTGCCAGCTCACTGCTTTCTCGCCACGAGCAGTACTTC. Encoded protein: CASSLLSRHEQYF.

This clone was counted only a few times. The V call is TRBV6-4, the J call TRBJ2-3, with TRBD2 as a possible D gene (7 bases). This CDR3 has 15 residues. Trimming removed 0 bases from V and 2 bases from J, with 9 bases in between. CDR1 is MRHNA, CDR2 SNTAGT, per germline. CDR3 coding DNA: TGTGCCAGCAGTGACTCGGGGGGGCCCACAGATACGCAGTATTTT. It translates to CASSDSGGPTDTQYF.

The chain recombines TRBV7-2 with TRBJ2-3, with 11 bases identical to TRBD2. V was clipped by 4 bases and J by 9 bases; unmatched bases: 12. This CDR3 has 16 amino acids. The germline V gene has CDR1 SGHTA and CDR2 FQGNSA. CDR3 amino acids: CASSYRRASGGSTQYF. The CDR3 DNA reads TGTGCCAGCAGCTATAGGAGGGCTAGCGGGGGGTCGACGCAGTATTTT. Using reference TRBV7-2 and TRBJ2-3 for the parts outside the CDR3, the full variable domain is GAGVSQSPSNKVTEKGKDVELRCDPISGHTALYWYRQSLGQGLEFLIYFQGNSAPDKSGLPSDRFSAERTGGSVSTLTIQRTQQEDSAVYLCASSYRRASGGSTQYFGPGTRLTVL.

This clone was found a few times. Germline and junction disagree at one end, which may indicate a read error. The J gene is TRBJ2-6, the V gene TRBV6-1; D might be TRBD1 (5 bases). Germline CDR1 MNHNS, CDR2 SASEGT. The CDR3 covers 16 residues. CDR3 in amino acids: CASSESWAAGANGLTF. The CDR3 DNA reads as TGTGCCAGCAGTGAAAGTTGGGCTGCTGGGGCCAACGGCCTGACTTTC.

The chain couples TRBV29-1 to TRBJ1-1; D unclear. Trimming shortened V by 4 bases and J by 7 bases, and 13 bases separated the two germline ends. Per the germline V gene, CDR1 is SQVTM and CDR2 is ANQGSEA. The length of the CDR3 is 12 residues. CDR3 residues: CSVVHSSFEAFF. CDR3 in DNA: TGCAGCGTTGTTCACAGCAGTTTTGAAGCTTTCTTT.

The chain is built from TRBV28 and TRBJ2-7, with 11 bases lining up with TRBD1. Germline lookup yields CDR1 MDHEN and CDR2 SYDVKM. V lost 4 bases and J lost 3; bases outside the gene matches: 14. This CDR3 is 18 amino acids long. The CDR3: CASSWWDRGARAGYEQYF. The CDR3 DNA reads TGTGCCAGCAGTTGGTGGGACAGGGGGGCTAGGGCAGGCTACGAGCAGTACTTC.

The chain couples TRBV10-3 to TRBJ2-5; D gene unclear. V was shortened by 4 bases and J by 2 bases, with 14 bases between the two germline ends. CDR3 size: 15 residues. CDR1 and CDR2 (germline): ENHRY, SYGVKD. CDR3 nucleotides: TGTGCCATCAGTGGGGTCCCTAGTTATCAAGAGACCCAGTACTTC. Translating it yields CAISGVPSYQETQYF.

The chain has TRBV9 and TRBJ2-7; 7 bases match TRBD2. The J segment lost 6 bases and the V segment lost 4 bases, leaving 13 bases of the junction unmatched. The CDR3 is 15 residues long. CDR1 is SGDLS and CDR2 is YYNGEE in the germline V gene. CDR3 in amino acids: CASSPKAGLMGEQYF. The CDR3 nucleotides are TGTGCCAGCAGCCCCAAAGCGGGGTTAATGGGCGAGCAGTACTTC.

The chain employs TRBV11-3 and TRBJ2-2; D perhaps matches TRBD2 (6 bases). Per germline, CDR1 SGHNT and CDR2 YENEEA. This CDR3 is 17 amino acids long. Trimming took 6 bases from V and 0 from J, leaving 17 bases between them. In DNA, the CDR3 is TGTGCCAGCAGTTCCACCGGGACTCGCTCGAACACCGGGGAGCTGTTTTTT. Translation gives CASSSTGTRSNTGELFF. Using reference TRBV11-3 and TRBJ2-2 for the parts outside the CDR3, the full variable domain is EAGVVQSPRYKIIEKKQPVAFWCNPISGHNTLYWYLQNLGQGPELLIRYENEEAVDDSQLPKDRFSAERLKGVDSTLKIQPAELGDSAVYLCASSSTGTRSNTGELFFGEGSRLTVL.

This chain uses TRBV19 with TRBJ2-2; D may be TRBD2 (6 bases). Between the trimmed V and J ends, which lost 6 bases and 0 bases, there was a span of 17 bases. This CDR3 is built from 17 residues. Germline values: CDR1 LNHDA, CDR2 SQIVND (reference sequence). The CDR3: CASSSEGRTANTGELFF. The CDR3 bases are TGTGCCAGTAGCTCGGAGGGTCGGACCGCGAACACCGGGGAGCTGTTTTTT.

The V and J genes are TRBV7-2 and TRBJ2-3; TRBD2 matches at 13 bases. Germline values: CDR1 SGHTA, CDR2 FQGNSA. V was pared by 1 base and J by 5 bases, with 3 bases of the junction left unmatched. CDR3 length: 16 amino acids. In DNA, the CDR3 is TGTGCCAGCAGCTTAGAACTAGCGGGGGGGCGAGATACGCAGTATTTT. It specifies CASSLELAGGRDTQYF.

The J gene is TRBJ2-1, the V gene TRBV27, with D possibly being TRBD2 (5 bases). Germline V gene data show CDR1 as MNHEY and CDR2 as SMNVEV (reference sequence). The germline V and J ends were trimmed by 2 bases and 3 bases, with 5 bases remaining between them. The CDR3 extends over 13 amino acids. CDR3: CASSLGLYNEQFF. The CDR3, as DNA: TGTGCCAGCAGTTTAGGACTCTACAATGAGCAGTTCTTC.

This chain connects TRBV5-1 to TRBJ2-1; 12 bases line up with TRBD2. Germline V gives CDR1 SGHRS, CDR2 YFSETQ. The CDR3 covers 16 residues. Unmatched junction bases numbered 11, after V lost 3 bases and J lost 10 bases. The CDR3 DNA is TGCGCCAGCAGCTCGGGGCCTAGCGGGGGGGTGGAGGAGCAGTTCTTC. It encodes CASSSGPSGGVEEQFF.

The DNA of the CDR3 is TGCAGCGTTGTTGGGGATCGGAGAGGAGGGACCTACGAGCAGTACTTC. As protein: CSVVGDRRGGTYEQYF. The chain has TRBV29-1 and TRBJ2-7, with a weak D call TRBD2 (6 bases). The CDR3 has 16 residues. CDR1 and CDR2 from the germline V gene are SQVTM and ANQGSEA. With 4 bases removed from V and 2 bases from J, the gap between germline ends came to 21 bases.

The chain uses TRBV29-1 and TRBJ2-1; 9 bases agree with TRBD1. J lost 1 base, V lost 4 bases, and 11 bases had no gene match. The CDR3 runs 17 residues. CDR1 is SQVTM, CDR2 ANQGSEA, per germline. The DNA of the CDR3 is TGCAGCGTTGCCGGGACAGGGAATGTGCTGTCCTACAATGAGCAGTTCTTC. It specifies CSVAGTGNVLSYNEQFF.

The V and J genes are TRBV6-6 and TRBJ2-5; 11 nucleotides match TRBD2. Germline V gives CDR1 MNHNY, CDR2 SVGAGI (reference sequence). The CDR3 has 15 amino acids. V gave up 5 bases and J gave up 3 bases; unmatched junction bases: 5. CDR3 protein: CASSPISGGEETQYF. The CDR3 DNA follows: TGTGCCAGCAGTCCTATTAGCGGGGGGGAAGAGACCCAGTACTTC.